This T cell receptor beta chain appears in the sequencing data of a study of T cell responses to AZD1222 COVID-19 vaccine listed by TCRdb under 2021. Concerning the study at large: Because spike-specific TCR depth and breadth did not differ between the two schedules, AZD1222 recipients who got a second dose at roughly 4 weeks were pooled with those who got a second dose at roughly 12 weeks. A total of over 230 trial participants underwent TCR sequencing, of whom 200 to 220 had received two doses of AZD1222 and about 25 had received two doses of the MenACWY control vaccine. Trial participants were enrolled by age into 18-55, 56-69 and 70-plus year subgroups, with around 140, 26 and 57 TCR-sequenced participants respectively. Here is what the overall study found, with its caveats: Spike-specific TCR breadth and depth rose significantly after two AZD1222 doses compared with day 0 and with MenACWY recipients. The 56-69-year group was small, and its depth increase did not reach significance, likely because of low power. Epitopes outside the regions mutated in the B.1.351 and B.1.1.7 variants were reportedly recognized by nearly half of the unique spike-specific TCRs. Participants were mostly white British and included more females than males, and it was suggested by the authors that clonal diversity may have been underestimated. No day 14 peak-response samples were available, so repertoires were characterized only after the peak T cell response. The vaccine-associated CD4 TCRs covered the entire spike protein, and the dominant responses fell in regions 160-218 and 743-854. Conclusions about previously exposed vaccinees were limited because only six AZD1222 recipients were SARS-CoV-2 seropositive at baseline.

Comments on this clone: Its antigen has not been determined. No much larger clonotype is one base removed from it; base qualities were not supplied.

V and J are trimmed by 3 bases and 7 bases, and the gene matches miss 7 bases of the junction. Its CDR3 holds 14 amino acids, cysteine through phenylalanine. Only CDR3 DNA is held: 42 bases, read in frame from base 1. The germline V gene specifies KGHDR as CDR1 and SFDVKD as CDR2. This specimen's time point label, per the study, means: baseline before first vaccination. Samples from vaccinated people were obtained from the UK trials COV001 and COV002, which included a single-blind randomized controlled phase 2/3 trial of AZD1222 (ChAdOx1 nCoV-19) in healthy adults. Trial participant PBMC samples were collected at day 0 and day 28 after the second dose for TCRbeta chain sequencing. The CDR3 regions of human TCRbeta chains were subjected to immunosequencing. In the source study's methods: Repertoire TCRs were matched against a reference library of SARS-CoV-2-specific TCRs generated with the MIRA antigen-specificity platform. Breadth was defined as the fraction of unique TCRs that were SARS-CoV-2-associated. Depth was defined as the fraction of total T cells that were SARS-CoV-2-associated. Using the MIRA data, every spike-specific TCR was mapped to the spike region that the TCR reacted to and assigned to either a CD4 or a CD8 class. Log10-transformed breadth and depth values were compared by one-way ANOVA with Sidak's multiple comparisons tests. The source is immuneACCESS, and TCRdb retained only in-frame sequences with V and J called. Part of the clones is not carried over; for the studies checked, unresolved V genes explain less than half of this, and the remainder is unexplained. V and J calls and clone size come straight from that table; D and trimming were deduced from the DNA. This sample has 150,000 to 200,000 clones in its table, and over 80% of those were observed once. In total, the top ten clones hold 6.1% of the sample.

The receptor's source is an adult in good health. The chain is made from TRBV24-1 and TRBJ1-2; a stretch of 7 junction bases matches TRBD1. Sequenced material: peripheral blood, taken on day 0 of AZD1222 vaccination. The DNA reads TGTGCCACCAGTGATCTCGACAGGGCCGGTGGCTACACCTTC. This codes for CATSDLDRAGGYTF.